This TCR beta chain comes out of a study of shared clonotypes between healthy human individuals (dated by TCRdb to 2020 to 2022). Describing the broader study: A couple of women and three men aged 18 to 49 years were included in the cohort. For each donor, CD4 naive and CD4 memory were each given three plates, CD8 naive was given two plates, and CD8 memory was given one plate. To estimate repertoire size and how much clonotypes are shared between individuals, the study performed deep sequencing of blood TCR repertoires from roughly five healthy adults. To increase sequencing depth and limit assay-specific biases, TCR repertoire library preparation and sequencing were carried out by different laboratories using diverse techniques. Per donor, leukapheresis produced somewhere between about 0.94 and 9.5 billion PBMCs.

The CDR3 has 14 amino acids, counting the end cysteine and phenylalanine. CDR3 DNA is the only sequence kept; it has 42 bases, read in frame from the first base. Deletion took 8 bases off V and 4 bases off J, with a span of 17 bases between the germline ends. CDR1 SGHTA and CDR2 FQGTGA are derived from the germline V gene. Donors were healthy HIV-negative adults with no recently reported acute infections or vaccinations. Every donor was a Caucasian adult residing in Nashville, Tennessee, USA. CD8 memory samples combined magnetically selected CD45RO+ cells with CCR7-negative CD45RA+ effector memory (TemRA) cells. After blood collection by leukapheresis, PBMCs were isolated using Ficoll-Histopaque density gradient centrifugation and then cryopreserved in the vapor phase of liquid nitrogen. Analytical flow cytometry was used to check the purity and quantity of every magnetically sorted T cell population. Genomic DNA was isolated from every sorted fraction and measured by UV absorbance on a Nanodrop 2000c.

Using the deep immunoSEQ assay, multiplex PCR amplified TCR CDR3 regions from genomic DNA. For each cell subset, the extracted genomic DNA was distributed evenly across all wells of several immunoSEQ 96-well plates, and each plate served as one replicate. For sorted subsets, each replicate PCR was loaded with about 0.2 ug genomic DNA, equivalent to some 27,000 T cell genomes. The purified libraries were quantified using a Qubit 3.0 fluorometer, sized with a Bioanalyzer 2100, and then quantified again using the KAPA Library Quantification kit. Every immunoSEQ 96-well plate was sequenced on a separate single-read 150-cycle Illumina NextSeq 550 flow cell. Per the source publication's procedure: Because only junctional sequences without quality scores were contained in the immunoSEQ output, filtering matching that applied to full-length reads could not be performed. To assign V/J genes and CDR3, sequences were annotated using PyIR, a Python wrapper for IgBLAST v1.9, with IMGT germline references. Reads were removed for weak V/J assignments (E-value above 1e-6), missing CDR3, stop codons, out-of-frame junctions, or ambiguous translated residues. V3J clonotypes were defined as sequences sharing the same inferred V gene, J gene, and CDR3 amino acid sequence. The percentage overlap between two repertoires was calculated by dividing the number of shared unique clonotypes by the size of the smaller repertoire. Repertoire richness was assessed with RTK rarefaction, the Chao1 estimator, and Recon v2.1 estimates of unobserved clonotypes. For all TCRbeta clonotypes obtained by the gDNA method from a few donors, generation probabilities were computed with OLGA. The immuneACCESS repertoire file appears here via TCRdb, limited to in-frame rearrangements. These files lack a portion of the clones; in checked studies, under half of the deficit traces to unresolved V genes, and the cause of the others is not known. That table is the source of V, J and clone size, and D and trimming were worked out from the DNA. This sample comprises 600,000 to 750,000 clones, around 91% of them detected only once. The ten largest clones take up 34% of the sample.

Study-wide findings and limitations: Higher generation probabilities were observed for clonotypes shared by all four sorted-subset donors than for non-shared clonotypes. The genetic and exposure-history diversity represented was limited by the small number of donors. Sampling was restricted to blood, and TCR repertoires in tissues likely differ from the TCR repertoires found in blood. Pairwise subsampling indicated that sequencing depth was expected to affect the degree of clonotype sharing among donors. When a few donors were compared, the shared fraction of clonotypes was about 5.2% for naive CD4, roughly 3.3% for naive CD8, 2% to 2.5% for memory CD4, and 0.4% for memory CD8. Larger estimated clonotype richness was generally found for naive subsets than for memory subsets. Even with the large sequencing depth, rarefaction of the sorted-subset datasets indicated that sequencing was incomplete.

To note about this clone: There is no known antigen for this receptor. No qualities accompany the bases; no much larger clone lies one base away.

The sequence derives from a man aged 18 to 29 in good health. Some clones in this sample may be carry-over from other donors' samples. Here the chain combines TRBV7-3 and TRBJ1-1, with no D gene named confidently. Material: memory CD8+ T cells from PBMCs. Sample cell subset or site, as interpreted from the label and publication: CD45RO+ cells pooled with CCR7-negative TemRA cells. The DNA sequence is as follows: TGTGCCAGCCAACCGAGTGGGGATAGCACTGAAGCTTTCTTT. The encoded protein is CASQPSGDSTEAFF.